This TCR beta chain was captured in a study of breast tumors, draining lymph nodes, adjacent tissues. TCRdb independently ran MiXCR on the multiplex PCR reads; one entry per CDR3 protein. Of 50,000 to 85,000 distinct CDR3 sequences listed, around two fifths are singletons. Germline lookup yields CDR1 LNHDA and CDR2 SQIVND (reference sequence). The CDR3 has 16 amino acids. With 7 bases removed from V and 2 bases from J, the gap between germline ends came to 19 bases. This clonotype is medium-sized by share. The V and J genes are TRBV19 and TRBJ2-3; D gene ambiguous. This TCR derives from a female donor with breast cancer. Some clones in this sample may be carry-over from other donors' samples. Sequencing was performed on breast tumor tissue. CDR3: CASTMGLGSNTDTQYF. The CDR3 nucleotides are TGTGCCAGTACTATGGGGTTGGGCTCTAACACAGATACGCAGTATTTT.